The source of this T cell receptor (beta chain) is a study of T-cell memory formation after mild COVID-19 (dated by TCRdb to the early 2020s). For the study in its entirety: TCR sequence clusters from the two donors were found to be largely donor specific. The cohort comprised two young, previously healthy adult volunteers, one female and one male. In a couple of donors, T-cell clones that expanded and contracted after mild COVID-19 were followed by sequencing TCRalpha and TCRbeta repertoires longitudinally.

PBMCs were isolated by Ficoll-Paque density gradient centrifugation. Concerning this clonotype: The antigen it recognizes is unknown. No base quality values were provided; no much bigger clone lies one nucleotide off.

The listed sequencing device is Illumina NovaSeq 6000. TCRalpha and TCRbeta cDNA libraries were constructed by 5'RACE with constant-segment primers, with sample barcodes and unique molecular identifiers being introduced. Trizol reagent was used to extract RNA from every sample. Libraries were amplified in two PCR steps, with a second sample barcode and Illumina TruSeq adapters added in the second step. Sequencing of the libraries was done on an Illumina NovaSeq, producing 2 x 150 bp paired-end reads. Regarding the original processing steps: Demultiplexing of reads and collapsing into UMI-guided consensus sequences were performed with migec v1.2.7. Using mixcr v2.1.11, UMI consensuses were aligned to TRA and TRB V and J templates and then assembled into clonotypes. Clonotypes were classified as expanded or contracted when called significant by both edgeR and NoisET, with noise models trained on biological replicates. For edgeR calls, the thresholds were a false discovery rate-adjusted p below 0.01 and a log2 fold-change of 1. As an exploratory analysis of dynamics, max-normalized trajectories of the 1000 most abundant clonotypes were examined with PCA combined with hierarchical clustering. Separately sequenced CD4+ and CD8+ repertoires were used to assign a CD4 or CD8 phenotype to each responding clone. TCRdb reprocessing: public reads trimmed at Q25 with fastp, clones called with MiXCR, in-frame beta chains kept. When rows share a CDR3 protein, they turn into one entry using the most common DNA and genes. In this record, the V and J calls reflect TCRdb's handling and not the investigators' own analysis. The sample includes tens of thousands of distinct CDR3 sequences, with roughly 15% observed a single time. The ten most abundant clones make up 39% of the sample.

After removal of 6 bases from V and 2 bases from J, the junction retains 8 bases not matched to a gene. The germline V gene encodes CDR1 MNHNY and CDR2 SVGAGI (reference sequence). Including the terminal cysteine and phenylalanine, the CDR3 comprises 15 residues. Only the CDR3 region is kept as DNA, spanning 45 bases read in frame from base 1. Summary of the overall study and its limitations: Some responding clones were detected in pre-infection memory, which suggested that pre-existing cross-reactive memory T cells had joined the SARS-CoV-2 response. Whether the second-wave clones peaking on day 37 were SARS-CoV-2 specific was not confirmed. From day 15 to 85, contracting clones showed balanced CD4/CD8 phenotypes, whereas a second wave of clones that expanded from day 15 to 37 leaned towards CD4+. The study covered only a couple of mild cases, and larger cohorts including severe cases with pre-infection samples were considered necessary. Contracting CD4+ clones were found mainly in CM and EM memory subsets, while CD8+ clones were enriched in EMRA.

This TCR came from a man aged 18 to 30 who had mild COVID-19 (a few samples of this study predate the infection). The sample titles of this study are shuffled in the database, so cell type and time point are left out; the donor was told from shared clones. The chain is made from TRBV6-6 and TRBJ2-3, with 7 central nucleotides matching TRBD2. Sequencing was carried out using PBMCs or a T cell subset sorted from them (not recorded which). The CDR3 protein: CASRRLRGTTDTQYF. The DNA is TGTGCCAGCAGGAGGTTGCGGGGGACCACAGATACGCAGTATTTT.